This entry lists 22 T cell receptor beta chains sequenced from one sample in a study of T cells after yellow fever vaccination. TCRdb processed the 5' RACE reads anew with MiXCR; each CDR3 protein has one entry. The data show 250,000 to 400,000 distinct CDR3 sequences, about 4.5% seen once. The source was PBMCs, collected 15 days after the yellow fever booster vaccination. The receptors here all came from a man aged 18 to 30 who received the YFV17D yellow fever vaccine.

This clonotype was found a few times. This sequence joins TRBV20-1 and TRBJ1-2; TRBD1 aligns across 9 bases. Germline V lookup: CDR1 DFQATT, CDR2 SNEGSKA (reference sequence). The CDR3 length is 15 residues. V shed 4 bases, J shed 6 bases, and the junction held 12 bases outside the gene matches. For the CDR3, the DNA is TGCAGTGCTACGACACCGGGACAGGGACAGAATGGCTACACCTTC. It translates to CSATTPGQGQNGYTF.

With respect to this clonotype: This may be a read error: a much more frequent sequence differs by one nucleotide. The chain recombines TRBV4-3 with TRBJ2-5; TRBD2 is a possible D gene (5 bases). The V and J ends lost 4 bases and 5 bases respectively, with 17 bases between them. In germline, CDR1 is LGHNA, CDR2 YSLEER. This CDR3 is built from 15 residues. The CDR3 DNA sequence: TGCGCCAGCAGCCCAGGAGGACTTCTTGAGGAGACCCAGTACTTC. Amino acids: CASSPGGLLEETQYF.

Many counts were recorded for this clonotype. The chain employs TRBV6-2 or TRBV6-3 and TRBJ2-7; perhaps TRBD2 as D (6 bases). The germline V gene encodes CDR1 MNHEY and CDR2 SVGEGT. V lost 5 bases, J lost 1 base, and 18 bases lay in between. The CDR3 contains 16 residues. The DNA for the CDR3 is TGTGCCAGCAGTGACTTCGGGACGGAGGGTTCCTACGAGCAGTACTTC. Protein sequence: CASSDFGTEGSYEQYF.

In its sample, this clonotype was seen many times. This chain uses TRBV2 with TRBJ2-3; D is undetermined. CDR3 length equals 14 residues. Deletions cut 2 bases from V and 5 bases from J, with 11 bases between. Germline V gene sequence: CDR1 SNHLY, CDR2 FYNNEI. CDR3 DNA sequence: TGTGCCAGCAGTGAACTAGACGGAATAGATACGCAGTATTTT. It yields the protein CASSELDGIDTQYF.

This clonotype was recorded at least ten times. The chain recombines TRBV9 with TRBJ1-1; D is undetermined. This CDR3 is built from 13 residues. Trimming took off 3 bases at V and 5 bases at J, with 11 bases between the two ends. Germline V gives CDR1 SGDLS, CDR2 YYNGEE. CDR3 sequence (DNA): TGTGCCAGCAGCGGACCCGACCGGACTGAAGCTTTCTTT. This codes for CASSGPDRTEAFF. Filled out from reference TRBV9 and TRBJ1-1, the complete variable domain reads DSGVTQTPKHLITATGQRVTLRCSPRSGDLSVYWYQQSLDQGLQFLIQYYNGEERAKGNILERFSAQQFPDLHSELNLSSLELGDSALYFCASSGPDRTEAFFGQGTRLTVV.

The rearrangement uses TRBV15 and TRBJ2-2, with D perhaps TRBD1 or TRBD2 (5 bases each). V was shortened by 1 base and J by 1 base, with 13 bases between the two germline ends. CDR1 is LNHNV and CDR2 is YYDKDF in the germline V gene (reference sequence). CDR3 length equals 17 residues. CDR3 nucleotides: TGTGCCACCAGCAGAGTGTTGGGGGTCCTGAACACCGGGGAGCTGTTTTTT. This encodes CATSRVLGVLNTGELFF.

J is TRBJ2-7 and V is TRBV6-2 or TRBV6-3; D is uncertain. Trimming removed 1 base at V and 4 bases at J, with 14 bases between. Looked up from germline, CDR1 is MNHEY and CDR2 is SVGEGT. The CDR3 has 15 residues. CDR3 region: CASSYYRGNTYEQYF. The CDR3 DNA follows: TGTGCCAGCAGTTACTACAGAGGAAATACTTACGAGCAGTACTTC.

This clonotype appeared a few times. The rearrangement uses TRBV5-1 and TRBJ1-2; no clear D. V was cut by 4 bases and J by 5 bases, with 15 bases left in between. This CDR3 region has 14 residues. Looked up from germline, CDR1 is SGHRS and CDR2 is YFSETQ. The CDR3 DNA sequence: TGCGCCAGCAGCCGACAATCCGGACCTTATGGCTACACCTTC. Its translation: CASSRQSGPYGYTF. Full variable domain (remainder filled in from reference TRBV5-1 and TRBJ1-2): KAGVTQTPRYLIKTRGQQVTLSCSPISGHRSVSWYQQTPGQGLQFLFEYFSETQRNKGNFPGRFSGRQFSNSRSEMNVSTLELGDSALYLCASSRQSGPYGYTFGSGTRLTVV.

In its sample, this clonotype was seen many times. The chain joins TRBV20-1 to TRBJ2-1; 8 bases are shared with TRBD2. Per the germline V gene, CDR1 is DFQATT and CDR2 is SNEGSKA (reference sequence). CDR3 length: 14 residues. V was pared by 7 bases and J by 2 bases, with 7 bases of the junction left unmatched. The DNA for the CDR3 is TGCAGTGTCCTCTACGGGGGGGCCTACAATGAGCAGTTCTTC. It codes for CSVLYGGAYNEQFF.

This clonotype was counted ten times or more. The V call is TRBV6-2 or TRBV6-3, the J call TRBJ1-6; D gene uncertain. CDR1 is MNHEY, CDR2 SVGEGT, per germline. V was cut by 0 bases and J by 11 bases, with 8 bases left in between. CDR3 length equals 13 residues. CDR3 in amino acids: CASSYSTEAPLHF. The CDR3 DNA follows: TGTGCCAGCAGTTACTCGACTGAGGCACCCCTCCACTTT.

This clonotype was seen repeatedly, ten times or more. The CDR3, as DNA: TGCAGTGCTAGACATCCAGCGTTAGGGGAGACCCAGTACTTC. It encodes CSARHPALGETQYF. This sequence joins TRBV20-1 and TRBJ2-5; the D is unclear. The CDR3 length is 14 residues. Germline V CDR1 and CDR2: DFQATT, SNEGSKA (reference sequence). Trimming shortened V by 2 bases and J by 5 bases, and 15 bases separated the two germline ends.

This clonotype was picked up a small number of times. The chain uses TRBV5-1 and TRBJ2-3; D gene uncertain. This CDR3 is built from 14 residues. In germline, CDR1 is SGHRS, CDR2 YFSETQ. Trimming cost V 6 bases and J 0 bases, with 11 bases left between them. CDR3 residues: CASKGLISTDTQYF. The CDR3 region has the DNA TGCGCCAGCAAAGGGCTTATTAGCACAGATACGCAGTATTTT.

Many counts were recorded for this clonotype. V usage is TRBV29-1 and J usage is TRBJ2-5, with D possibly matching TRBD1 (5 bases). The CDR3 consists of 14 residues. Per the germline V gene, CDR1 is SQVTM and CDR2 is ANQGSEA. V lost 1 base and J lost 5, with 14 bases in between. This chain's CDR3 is CSVEAPRARETQYF. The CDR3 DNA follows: TGCAGCGTTGAAGCGCCCAGGGCCCGGGAGACCCAGTACTTC.

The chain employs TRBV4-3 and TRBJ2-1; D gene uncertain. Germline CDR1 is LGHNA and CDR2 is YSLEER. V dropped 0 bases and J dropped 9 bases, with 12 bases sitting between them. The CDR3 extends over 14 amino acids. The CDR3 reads CASSQEALMGEQFF. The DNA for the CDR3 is TGCGCCAGCAGCCAAGAAGCCCTCATGGGTGAGCAGTTCTTC.

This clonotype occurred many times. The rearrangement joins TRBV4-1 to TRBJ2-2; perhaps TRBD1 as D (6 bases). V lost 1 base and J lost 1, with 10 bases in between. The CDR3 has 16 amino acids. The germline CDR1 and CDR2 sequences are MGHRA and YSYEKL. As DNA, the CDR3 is TGCGCCAGCAGCCAAGGCCGGGACAAGAACACCGGGGAGCTGTTTTTT. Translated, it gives CASSQGRDKNTGELFF.

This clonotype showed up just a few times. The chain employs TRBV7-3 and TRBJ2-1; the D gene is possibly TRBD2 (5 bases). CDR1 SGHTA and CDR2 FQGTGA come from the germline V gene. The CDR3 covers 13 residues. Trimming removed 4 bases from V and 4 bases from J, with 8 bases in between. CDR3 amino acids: CASSSGEYNEQFF. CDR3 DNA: TGTGCCAGCAGCTCTGGGGAGTACAATGAGCAGTTCTTC.

CDR3 sequence (DNA): TGCGCCAGCAGCCAAGAATCGGGCTATAATTCACCCCTCCACTTT. It codes for CASSQESGYNSPLHF. This chain uses TRBV4-1 with TRBJ1-6; D gene uncertain. V was trimmed by 0 bases and J by 3 bases, leaving 6 bases between them. CDR3 length: 15 amino acids. The germline V gene encodes CDR1 MGHRA and CDR2 YSYEKL.

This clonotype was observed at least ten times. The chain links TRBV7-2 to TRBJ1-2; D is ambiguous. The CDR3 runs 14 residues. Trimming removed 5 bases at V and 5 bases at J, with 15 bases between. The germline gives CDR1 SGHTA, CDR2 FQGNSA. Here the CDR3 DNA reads TGTGCCAGCAGCCCGAATATGATTCTGTATGGCTACACCTTC. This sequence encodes CASSPNMILYGYTF. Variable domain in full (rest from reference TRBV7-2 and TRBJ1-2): GAGVSQSPSNKVTEKGKDVELRCDPISGHTALYWYRQSLGQGLEFLIYFQGNSAPDKSGLPSDRFSAERTGGSVSTLTIQRTQQEDSAVYLCASSPNMILYGYTFGSGTRLTVV.

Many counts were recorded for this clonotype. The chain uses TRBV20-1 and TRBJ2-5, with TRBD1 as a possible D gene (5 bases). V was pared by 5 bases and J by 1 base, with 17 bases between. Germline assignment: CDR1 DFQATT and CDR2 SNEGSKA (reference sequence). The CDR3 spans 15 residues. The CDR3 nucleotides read TGCAGTGCTGTCAGACTTGGGGCCACCCAAGAGACCCAGTACTTC. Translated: CSAVRLGATQETQYF.

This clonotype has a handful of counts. Here the CDR3 reads CASSRTSGIYNEQFF. Written as DNA, the CDR3 is TGTGCCAGCAGCCGGACTAGCGGGATCTACAATGAGCAGTTCTTC. This chain connects TRBV7-6 to TRBJ2-1; 12 bases are shared with TRBD2. The CDR3 is made up of 15 amino acids. V lost 5 bases and J lost 3; bases outside the gene matches: 2. Germline V gene sequence: CDR1 SGHVS, CDR2 FNYEAQ.

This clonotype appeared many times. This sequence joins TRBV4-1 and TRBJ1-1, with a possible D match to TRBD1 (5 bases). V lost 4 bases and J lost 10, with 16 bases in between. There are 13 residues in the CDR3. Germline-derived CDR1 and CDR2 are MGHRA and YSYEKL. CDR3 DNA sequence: TGCGCCAGCAGCCGGGCCGTTGGGGGAAGAGCTTTCTTT. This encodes CASSRAVGGRAFF.

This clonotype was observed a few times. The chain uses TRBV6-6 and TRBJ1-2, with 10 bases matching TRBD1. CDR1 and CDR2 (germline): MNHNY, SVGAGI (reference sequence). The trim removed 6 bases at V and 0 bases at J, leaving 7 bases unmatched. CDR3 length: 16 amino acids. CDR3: CASSRRDRGTNYGYTF. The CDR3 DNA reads TGTGCCAGCAGCCGCCGGGACAGGGGCACTAACTATGGCTACACCTTC.